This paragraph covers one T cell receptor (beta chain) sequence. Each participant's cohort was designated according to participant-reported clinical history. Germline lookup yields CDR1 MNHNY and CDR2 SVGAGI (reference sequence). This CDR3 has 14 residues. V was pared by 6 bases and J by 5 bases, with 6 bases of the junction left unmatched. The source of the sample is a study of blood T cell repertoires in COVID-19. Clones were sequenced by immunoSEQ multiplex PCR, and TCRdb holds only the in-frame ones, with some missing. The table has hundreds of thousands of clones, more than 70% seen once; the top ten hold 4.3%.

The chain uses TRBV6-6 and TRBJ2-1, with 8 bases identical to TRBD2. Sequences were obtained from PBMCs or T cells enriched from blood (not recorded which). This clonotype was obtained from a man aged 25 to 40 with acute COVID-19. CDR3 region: CASRFAGGNNEQFF. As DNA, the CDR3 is TGTGCCAGCAGATTTGCGGGGGGAAACAATGAGCAGTTCTTC.